This T cell receptor beta chain derives from a study of CD8+ T cells in alopecia areata. Treatment of the sample: oral pan-JAK inhibitor, 5-10 mg twice daily. This CDR3 spans 13 amino acids. Trimming took off 3 bases at V and 2 bases at J, with 6 bases between the two ends. Per the germline V gene, CDR1 is SGHTA and CDR2 is FQGNSA. Following RNA extraction, reverse transcription yielded cDNA that acted as the sequencing template. The assay was immunoSEQ multiplex PCR, and TCRdb's table has in-frame clones only and misses some. This table has under 150,000 clones, 45% to 65% appearing once. The genes are TRBV7-2 and TRBJ2-3; no definite D call. The receptor was isolated from a human donor with alopecia areata. The specimen was CD4+ T cells sorted from blood, collected at week 24, from a patient treated with tofacitinib. The CDR3 reads CASSFDFTDTQYF. In DNA form, the CDR3 reads TGTGCCAGCAGCTTTGACTTCACAGATACGCAGTATTTT.